Below, 11 T cell receptor beta chains from the same sample are listed, as sequenced in a study of CD8+ T cells in alopecia areata. Extracted RNA was reverse transcribed, and the resulting cDNA served as sequencing template. Some clones are missing from TCRdb's copy, which holds only in-frame ones; the method was immunoSEQ multiplex PCR. The sample consists of about 130,000 clones, around 49% of them appearing once. The starting material was CD8+ T cells sorted from blood, obtained at week 0. The receptor set was obtained from a human donor with alopecia areata.

This rearrangement joins TRBV9 to TRBJ1-4; perhaps TRBD1 as D (6 bases). The CDR3 is 15 amino acids. Deletions cut 4 bases from V and 7 bases from J, with 17 bases between. Germline CDR1 SGDLS, CDR2 YYNGEE. The CDR3 protein is CASSPPDSRGEKLFF. The CDR3 DNA reads TGTGCCAGCAGCCCCCCGGACAGCCGAGGTGAAAAACTGTTTTTT.

J is TRBJ2-7 and V is TRBV27; 11 positions agree with TRBD1. With V trimmed by 3 bases and J by 4 bases, 8 bases remained unmatched. There are 16 residues in the CDR3. CDR1 is MNHEY, CDR2 SMNVEV, per germline (reference sequence). CDR3 loop: CASSLGTGTGGYEQYF. CDR3 sequence (DNA): TGTGCCAGCAGTTTGGGAACCGGGACAGGGGGGTACGAGCAGTACTTC.

The chain couples TRBV30 to TRBJ2-7, with TRBD1 matching over 9 bases. The V gene's germline CDR1 is GTSNPN and CDR2 SVGIG (reference sequence). The CDR3 sequence is 13 residues long. The V and J ends lost 1 base and 3 bases, in that order; junction bases with no gene match: 1. The CDR3: CAWSEDRGYEQYF. CDR3 nucleotides: TGTGCCTGGAGTGAGGACAGGGGCTACGAGCAGTACTTC.

V is TRBV2 and J is TRBJ2-1; D remains unclear. The CDR3 sequence is 14 residues long. Between the trimmed V and J ends, which lost 0 bases and 6 bases, there was a span of 9 bases. The germline V gene has CDR1 SNHLY and CDR2 FYNNEI. The CDR3 DNA is TGTGCCAGCAGTGAAGCGAATAGCTTCAATGAGCAGTTCTTC. Its translation: CASSEANSFNEQFF.

The table lists this clone with a few counts. The CDR3 DNA is TGTGCCAGCAGCCAGGAAAGGGTCTGGGAGACCCAGTACTTC. Protein product: CASSQERVWETQYF. The chain is built from TRBV13 and TRBJ2-5; no reliable D call. Trimming cost V 5 bases and J 5 bases, with 15 bases left between them. This CDR3 has 14 amino acids. Germline CDR1 and CDR2: PRHDT and FYEKMQ (reference sequence).

This clone showed up many times. CDR3: CASSLPLAGDTGELFF. CDR3 sequence (DNA): TGCGCCAGCAGCTTGCCGCTAGCGGGTGACACCGGGGAGCTGTTTTTT. The chain carries TRBV5-1 and TRBJ2-2; 8 nucleotides match TRBD2. The V and J ends lost 1 base and 3 bases, in that order; junction bases with no gene match: 5. This CDR3 contains 16 residues. Germline V CDR1 and CDR2: SGHRS, YFSETQ.

The J gene is TRBJ2-3, the V gene TRBV30, with 10 positions matching TRBD2. The germline gives CDR1 GTSNPN, CDR2 SVGIG (reference sequence). Trimming took 2 bases from V and 4 from J; bases not matched to a gene: 9. This CDR3 is built from 16 residues. The CDR3 DNA is TGTGCCTGGAGTTCCGAGCGGGGGGGCTGGGCAGATACGCAGTATTTT. This encodes CAWSSERGGWADTQYF. The complete variable domain, with remaining parts taken from reference TRBV30 and TRBJ2-3, reads SQTIHQWPATLVQPVGSPLSLECTVEGTSNPNLYWYRQAAGRGLQLLFYSVGIGQISSEVPQNLSASRPQDRQFILSSKKLLLSDSGFYLCAWSSERGGWADTQYFGPGTRLTVL.

The V and J genes are TRBV10-3 and TRBJ2-7; weak D call: TRBD1 (5 bases). Germline lookup yields CDR1 ENHRY and CDR2 SYGVKD. CDR3 length: 16 amino acids. Trimming removed 3 bases from V and 5 bases from J, with 20 bases in between. The CDR3 spells CAISESQDTYLNEQYF. CDR3 coding DNA: TGTGCCATCAGTGAAAGTCAGGACACCTATCTGAACGAGCAGTACTTC.

J is TRBJ2-2 and V is TRBV30; D call uncertain. The CDR3 length is 13 residues. Germline V gene lookup returns CDR1 GTSNPN and CDR2 SVGIG (reference sequence). Trimming pared 2 bases from V and 0 bases from J, leaving 4 bases between. This CDR3 is CAWSPTNTGELFF. The CDR3 bases are TGTGCCTGGAGTCCCACGAACACCGGGGAGCTGTTTTTT.

This clone was found many times. The chain is built from TRBV7-2 and TRBJ1-3, with D perhaps TRBD1 (5 bases). In germline, CDR1 is SGHTA, CDR2 FQGNSA. The CDR3 contains 14 residues. The V gene lost 5 bases and the J gene lost 4 bases, with 12 bases spanning the gap. CDR3 amino acids: CASSPGLGGNTIYF. Here the CDR3 DNA reads TGTGCCAGCAGCCCAGGGCTGGGGGGAAACACCATATATTTT.

The chain couples TRBV9 to TRBJ2-1; the D gene is possibly TRBD1 (6 bases). The ends were cut back, 4 bases at V and 9 bases at J, with 14 bases in the middle. Germline V gene data show CDR1 as SGDLS and CDR2 as YYNGEE. The CDR3 has 13 residues. The CDR3 nucleotides read TGTGCCAGCAGCTCTTACAGGGAAGGTGAGCAGTTCTTC. Residues: CASSSYREGEQFF.